The next 21 T cell receptor beta chains were all read from a single sample in a study of T cell clones after liver transplantation (dated by TCRdb to about 2019). Library construction relied on the immunoSEQ multiplex PCR assay. In TCRdb, the immuneACCESS table is reduced to in-frame sequences with V and J assigned. These tables do not hold every clone; where another copy was compared, an unresolved V gene accounts for under half, and the others remain unexplained. Present in this sample are about 68,000 clones, approximately 92% of which were seen just once. The leading ten clones occupy roughly 0.9% of the sample. Specimen: CD4+ T cells from blood, collected about 25 months after liver transplant. The receptors stem from a human patient who received a liver transplant. Some T cells may have been brought in with the graft after a transplant.

J is TRBJ2-7 and V is TRBV29-1; no definite D call. Trimming left V 2 bases short and J 0 bases short, with 8 bases between. This CDR3 has 13 amino acids. CDR1 is SQVTM, CDR2 ANQGSEA, per germline. The CDR3 is CSVESPRSYEQYF. In nucleotides, the CDR3 is TGCAGCGTTGAATCTCCCCGCTCCTACGAGCAGTACTTC.

This sequence joins TRBV2 and TRBJ2-1, with 10 bases lining up with TRBD2. The CDR3 has 15 amino acids. Per germline, CDR1 SNHLY and CDR2 FYNNEI. The ends lost 6 bases at V and 9 bases at J; junction bases unmatched: 11. CDR3 nucleotide sequence: TGTGCCAGCAGGGAAAGAGCGGGAGGGCCGCCTGAGCAGTTCTTC. The encoded protein is CASRERAGGPPEQFF.

The rearrangement uses TRBV5-1 and TRBJ1-1; maybe TRBD1 (5 bases). Germline V CDR1 and CDR2: SGHRS, YFSETQ. The CDR3 extends over 14 amino acids. The V end was cut by 4 bases, the J end by 4 bases, with 14 bases between. DNA of the CDR3: TGCGCCAGCAGCCGCCAAGGGGTCGTCACTGAAGCTTTCTTT. This encodes CASSRQGVVTEAFF.

The DNA of the CDR3 is TGTGCCAGCAGCCGCCGGGGGGAAGAGACCCAGTACTTC. Protein: CASSRRGEETQYF. The rearrangement uses TRBV7-2 and TRBJ2-5; 7 nucleotides match TRBD2. This CDR3 spans 13 amino acids. Germline CDR1 reads SGHTA; CDR2 reads FQGNSA. V lost 5 bases, J lost 3 bases, and 3 bases stayed unmatched.

This rearrangement joins TRBV27 to TRBJ2-4, with a tentative D call TRBD1 (5 bases). Germline V gene sequence: CDR1 MNHEY, CDR2 SMNVEV (reference sequence). Trimming pared 4 bases from V and 8 bases from J, leaving 12 bases between. The CDR3 contains 13 residues. In DNA, the CDR3 is TGTGCCAGCAGTTCACCCCCAGGGTACATTCAGTACTTC. This gives the protein CASSSPPGYIQYF.

This chain joins TRBV5-4 and TRBJ2-2, with 11 bases matching TRBD1. The CDR3 consists of 14 residues. Looked up from germline, CDR1 is SGHNT and CDR2 is YYREEE (reference sequence). Losses at the gene ends were 4 bases for V and 6 bases for J; bases not matched to a gene: 2. CDR3 region: CASSQGQGAGELFF. In DNA form, the CDR3 reads TGTGCCAGCAGCCAGGGACAGGGGGCCGGGGAGCTGTTTTTT.

This chain joins TRBV5-1 and TRBJ2-3; D ambiguous. CDR1 is SGHRS, CDR2 YFSETQ, per germline. The CDR3 extends over 11 amino acids. The V end lost 6 bases, the J end lost 4 bases, and 6 bases lay between the germline ends. CDR3 coding DNA: TGCGCCAGCACACGGGCAGATACGCAGTATTTT. Translating gives CASTRADTQYF.

This clone was observed a handful of times. V is TRBV28 and J is TRBJ2-3; 12 nucleotides match TRBD2. The germline CDR1 and CDR2 sequences are MDHEN and SYDVKM. CDR3 length: 16 amino acids. V lost 9 bases to trimming and J lost 4 bases; unmatched junction nucleotides: 11. As DNA, the CDR3 is TGTGCCAGTAGACTAGCGGGAGTGCTAGTTGCAGATACGCAGTATTTT. It is translated as CASRLAGVLVADTQYF.

The V call is TRBV19, the J call TRBJ1-4; no clear D gene. The germline CDR1 and CDR2 sequences are LNHDA and SQIVND (reference sequence). The V and J ends lost 2 bases and 0 bases respectively, with 7 bases between them. The length of the CDR3 is 15 residues. DNA for the CDR3: TGTGCCAGTAGTATACAGCAGGCAACTAATGAAAAACTGTTTTTT. Translating gives CASSIQQATNEKLFF.

This clone has just one count. The chain couples TRBV28 to TRBJ2-1, with D unresolved. The germline CDR1 and CDR2 sequences are MDHEN and SYDVKM. This CDR3 contains 18 residues. The ends were cut back, 6 bases at V and 3 bases at J, with 24 bases in the middle. The CDR3 nucleotides read TGTGCCAGCAGCGCCCCCCTACCGTCGGCGGCTTACTACAATGAGCAGTTCTTC. Its translation is CASSAPLPSAAYYNEQFF.

V is TRBV13 and J is TRBJ2-2; 9 bases map to TRBD1. Germline V CDR1 and CDR2: PRHDT, FYEKMQ (reference sequence). This CDR3 has 16 residues. J was trimmed by 6 bases and V by 5 bases; bases with no gene match: 10. Here the CDR3 reads CASSPNRGRTAGELFF. The DNA of the CDR3 is TGTGCCAGCAGCCCAAACAGGGGGCGGACGGCCGGGGAGCTGTTTTTT.

CDR3 bases: TGTGCCAGCAGCTTGGATCGGGACCGGGATCAGCCCCAGCATTTT. Translated, it gives CASSLDRDRDQPQHF. This sequence joins TRBV5-6 and TRBJ1-5, with D perhaps matching TRBD1 (5 bases). This CDR3 contains 15 residues. Germline loops: CDR1 SGHDT, CDR2 YYEEEE. Trimming cost V 0 bases and J 5 bases, with 12 bases left between them.

In regard to this clone: At one boundary the junction diverges from the germline segment, which might be a read error. The chain combines TRBV27 with TRBJ2-1; 8 positions match TRBD2. Germline CDR1 is MNHEY and CDR2 is SMNVEV (reference sequence). The CDR3 covers 16 residues. The CDR3 DNA reads as TGTGCCTGCAGTTTCCTAGCGGGTTCCCCGTTCAATGAGCAGTTCTTC. The encoded protein is CACSFLAGSPFNEQFF.

This chain joins TRBV5-1 and TRBJ2-7, with D possibly being TRBD1 or TRBD2 (5 bases each). The germline V gene has CDR1 SGHRS and CDR2 YFSETQ. V lost 4 bases and J 1 base, leaving 9 bases between the germline ends. This CDR3 is 13 amino acids long. CDR3 sequence: CASSTGRSYEQYF. CDR3 DNA sequence: TGCGCCAGCAGCACGGGACGATCCTACGAGCAGTACTTC.

The J gene is TRBJ1-1, the V gene TRBV29-1; 9 bases line up with TRBD1. The J segment lost 0 bases and the V segment lost 6 bases, leaving 5 bases of the junction unmatched. The CDR3 totals 14 residues. Germline assignment: CDR1 SQVTM and CDR2 ANQGSEA. CDR3 residues: CSVGGDRVNTEAFF. The CDR3 coding sequence is TGCAGCGTCGGCGGGGACAGGGTGAACACTGAAGCTTTCTTT.

This clone was seen just once. This chain joins TRBV4-3 and TRBJ2-3; the match to TRBD2 covers 10 bases. The CDR3 contains 19 residues. Germline V CDR1 and CDR2: LGHNA, YSLEER. The junction had 14 bases not matched to a gene; V was cut back by 4 bases and J by 1 base. CDR3 nucleotide sequence: TGCGCCAGCAGCCGATTTCTTGCTAGCGGGAGAAACGGCACAGATACGCAGTATTTT. This sequence encodes CASSRFLASGRNGTDTQYF.

The V call is TRBV5-1, the J call TRBJ1-5, with a tentative D call TRBD1 (5 bases). This CDR3 region has 16 residues. Germline V lookup: CDR1 SGHRS, CDR2 YFSETQ. The ends were cut back, 4 bases at V and 1 base at J, with 15 bases in the middle. The DNA for the CDR3 is TGCGCCAGCAGCCGGGGGGACGCCAGCAGCAATCAGCCCCAGCATTTT. Protein sequence: CASSRGDASSNQPQHF.

The chain uses TRBV6-6 and TRBJ2-1; D tentatively fits TRBD1 or TRBD2 (5 bases each). In germline, CDR1 is MNHNY, CDR2 SVGAGI (reference sequence). V was clipped by 5 bases and J by 6 bases, with 11 bases between them. The CDR3 is 13 amino acids. The CDR3 coding sequence is TGTGCCAGCAGTCAAGTAGGGACCAATGAGCAGTTCTTC. The encoded protein is CASSQVGTNEQFF.

J is TRBJ2-2 and V is TRBV5-4; D call uncertain. Trimming pared 2 bases from V and 3 bases from J, leaving 5 bases between. Germline lookup yields CDR1 SGHNT and CDR2 YYREEE (reference sequence). This CDR3 contains 13 residues. The CDR3 loop reads CASSLQHTGELFF. Written as DNA, the CDR3 is TGTGCCAGCAGCTTACAACACACCGGGGAGCTGTTTTTT.

The chain recombines TRBV9 with TRBJ1-3; D gene unclear. The CDR3 extends over 14 amino acids. Germline assignment: CDR1 SGDLS and CDR2 YYNGEE. V lost 0 bases and J lost 2, with 6 bases in between. This chain's CDR3 is CASSVARAGNTIYF. The CDR3 nucleotides are TGTGCCAGCAGCGTAGCGCGGGCTGGAAACACCATATATTTT.

The chain joins TRBV19 to TRBJ2-7; D may match TRBD1 or TRBD2 (5 bases each). Germline lookup yields CDR1 LNHDA and CDR2 SQIVND (reference sequence). V lost 4 bases and J 6 bases, leaving 34 bases between the germline ends. The CDR3 has 20 residues. CDR3 sequence reads: CASSTGGGRWGGGAPGEQYF. CDR3 nucleotides: TGTGCCAGTAGTACAGGAGGCGGGCGCTGGGGTGGTGGGGCGCCGGGCGAGCAGTACTTC.